This paragraph covers one T cell receptor (beta chain) sequence. Profiling relied on immunoSEQ multiplex PCR, and the TCRdb table lists in-frame clones only, not all of them. The sample contains about 190,000 clones, 70% to 85% of which appear only once. These data belong to a study of blood T cell repertoires in COVID-19. Study-wide background: The cDNA or gDNA used as material had been derived from T cells, B-cell-depleted T cells, or PBMCs.

V lost 0 bases to trimming and J lost 5 bases; unmatched junction nucleotides: 6. This CDR3 is 17 amino acids long. Germline CDR1 reads SGHRS; CDR2 reads YFSETQ. The clonotype comes from a woman in her 50s with acute or convalescent COVID-19. The chain uses TRBV5-1 and TRBJ2-5; 14 positions agree with TRBD2. The sample was peripheral blood. CDR3 region: CASSLGLAGGPWETQYF. DNA of the CDR3: TGCGCCAGCAGCTTGGGACTAGCGGGAGGGCCGTGGGAGACCCAGTACTTC.